This entry concerns a single TCR beta chain. Its target antigen remains unknown. No much larger clone is present one base from it, and per-base qualities are unavailable. Measured from the cysteine to the phenylalanine, the CDR3 is 14 residues long. The CDR3 DNA has 42 bases and is translated from base 1. CDR1 and CDR2 were assigned from the germline V gene (reference sequence) as LNHDA and SQIVND. At the junction V is shortened by 3 bases and J by 2 bases, with 10 bases in between. This entry is derived from a study of shared clonotypes between healthy human individuals (TCRdb year 2020). For context, the study as a whole: The cohort included three men and a couple of women between 18 and 49 years of age. Blood TCR repertoires of about five healthy adults were deeply sequenced to estimate repertoire size and the extent of clonotype sharing between individuals. Libraries were prepared and TCR repertoires were sequenced by different laboratories using diverse techniques, in order to increase sequencing depth and limit assay-specific biases. Leukapheresis yielded between about 0.94 and 10 billion PBMCs per donor. Per donor, three plates each were used for CD4 naive and CD4 memory, two for CD8 naive, and one for CD8 memory. What the work shows at the level of the full study, not this receptor alone: Pairwise subsampling indicated that sequencing depth was expected to affect the degree of clonotype sharing among donors. Larger estimated clonotype richness was generally found for naive subsets than for memory subsets. Incomplete sequencing was indicated by rarefaction of sorted-subset datasets, despite the large sequencing depth. Higher generation probabilities were observed for clonotypes shared by all four sorted-subset donors than for non-shared clonotypes. Because the study included a small number of donors, the genetic and exposure-history diversity represented was limited. Sampling was limited to blood, and TCR repertoires in tissue likely differ from TCR repertoires in blood. Across a handful of donors, approximately 5% of naive CD4, approximately 3.5% of naive CD8, roughly 2.3% of memory CD4, and approximately 0.4% of memory CD8 clonotypes were shared.

Using the deep immunoSEQ assay, multiplex PCR amplified TCR CDR3 regions from genomic DNA. Extracted genomic DNA from each cell subset was spread evenly across all wells of several immunoSEQ 96-well plates, with each plate serving as a replicate. For sorted subsets, about 200 ng genomic DNA, equal to about 30,000 T cell genomes, was loaded into each replicate PCR. The purified libraries were quantified using a Qubit 3.0 fluorometer, sized with a Bioanalyzer 2100, and then quantified again using the KAPA Library Quantification kit. Each immunoSEQ 96-well plate was sequenced on its own single-read 150-cycle Illumina NextSeq 550 flow cell. Per the authors' processing: Because only junctional sequences without quality scores were contained in the immunoSEQ output, filtering matching that applied to full-length reads could not be performed. To assign V/J genes and CDR3, sequences were annotated using PyIR, a Python wrapper for IgBLAST v1.9, with IMGT germline references. Any read was removed if the V/J assignment was weak (E-value above 1e-6), the CDR3 was missing, or the read contained stop codons, out-of-frame junctions, or ambiguous translated residues. V3J clonotypes were defined as sequences sharing an identical inferred V gene, J gene, and CDR3 amino acid sequence. To compute the percentage overlap between repertoires, the number of shared unique clonotypes was divided by the size of the smaller repertoire. Three approaches were used to assess repertoire richness: RTK rarefaction, the Chao1 estimator, and Recon v2.1 estimates of unobserved clonotypes. OLGA was used to compute generation probabilities for all TCRbeta clonotypes that the gDNA method yielded from four donors. The immuneACCESS repertoire file appears here via TCRdb, limited to in-frame rearrangements. These files lack a portion of the clones; in checked studies, under half of the deficit traces to unresolved V genes, and the cause of the others is not known. The D gene and trimming were derived from the DNA, and the V and J assignments and clone size from that table. The table for this sample lists approximately 1.5 million clones; 95% to 99% of them were counted only once. The ten largest account for about 0.42% of the sample.

Donors were healthy HIV-negative adults with no recently reported acute infections or vaccinations. Only Caucasian adults living in Nashville, Tennessee, USA were represented among the donors. CD4+ T cells were enriched by magnetic negative selection, after which naive cells were positively selected on CD45RA and the negative fraction was taken as the memory subset. Blood was collected by leukapheresis, and PBMCs were isolated by Ficoll-Histopaque density gradient centrifugation and then cryopreserved in liquid nitrogen vapor phase. Analytical flow cytometry was used to check the purity and quantity of each magnetically sorted T cell population. Genomic DNA was isolated from every sorted fraction and measured by UV absorbance on a Nanodrop 2000c.

The receptor was derived from a man aged 25-45 years in good health. The sample was naive CD4+ T cells sorted from blood. The sample's cell subset or site label is to be understood as: CD45RA+ positively selected. The chain is encoded by TRBV19 joined to TRBJ1-1; TRBD1 is a weak D gene call, 5 bases matching. The CDR3 region has the sequence CASSIDGANTEAFF. The DNA sequence follows: TGTGCCAGTAGTATTGATGGGGCCAACACTGAAGCTTTCTTT.